The 19 T cell receptor beta chains presented below share a single source sample, sequenced in a study of Tregs in tolerant kidney transplant recipients. Profiled with immunoSEQ multiplex PCR; TCRdb holds only in-frame clones, not every one. This table has 15,000 to 19,000 clones, approximately 94% appearing once. Sequenced sample: CD8+ T cells from blood. These receptors were collected from a human donor in good health.

In its sample, this clone was seen once. The chain couples TRBV7-9 to TRBJ1-3; 8 bases fit TRBD1. The CDR3 covers 14 residues. Germline V gives CDR1 SEHNR, CDR2 FQNEAQ (reference sequence). The trim removed 3 bases at V and 8 bases at J, leaving 6 bases unmatched. The CDR3 reads CASSFVKTGDTIYF. The CDR3 DNA reads TGTGCCAGCAGCTTTGTGAAGACAGGGGACACCATATATTTT.

The chain is built from TRBV27 and TRBJ2-2; D possibly corresponds to TRBD1 (5 bases). The CDR3 is 16 amino acids. Trimming shortened V by 2 bases and J by 0 bases, and 10 bases separated the two germline ends. Germline V gene data show CDR1 as MNHEY and CDR2 as SMNVEV (reference sequence). CDR3 DNA sequence: TGTGCCAGCAGTTTACAGGGCCCACCGAACACCGGGGAGCTGTTTTTT. It encodes CASSLQGPPNTGELFF.

This chain uses TRBV18 with TRBJ1-3, with 9 bases identical to TRBD1. There are 17 residues in the CDR3. J lost 2 bases, V lost 6 bases, and 11 bases had no gene match. Germline CDR1 is KGHSH and CDR2 is LQKENI. The chain's CDR3 is CASSQAGQGRTGNTIYF. CDR3 sequence (DNA): TGTGCCAGCTCCCAGGCAGGACAGGGGAGGACTGGAAACACCATATATTTT.

This clone was seen more than once but under ten times. V usage is TRBV6-4 and J usage is TRBJ1-1, with D tentatively TRBD1 (5 bases). V was clipped by 0 bases and J by 0 bases, with 11 bases between them. The CDR3 consists of 16 residues. Germline assignment: CDR1 MRHNA and CDR2 SNTAGT. The CDR3 coding sequence is TGTGCCAGCAGTGACTCGATAGCAGGGATGAACACTGAAGCTTTCTTT. This codes for CASSDSIAGMNTEAFF.

The chain uses TRBV27 and TRBJ1-2, with a tentative D call TRBD1 (6 bases). V lost 6 bases and J 8 bases, leaving 28 bases between the germline ends. Germline V gene lookup returns CDR1 MNHEY and CDR2 SMNVEV (reference sequence). The CDR3 length is 17 residues. The CDR3 spells CASRDPFAVRGIWGYTF. The CDR3, as DNA: TGTGCCAGCAGGGATCCTTTCGCAGTAAGGGGGATTTGGGGCTACACCTTC.

This chain uses TRBV27 with TRBJ1-5, with 7 bases fitting TRBD1. Germline V gives CDR1 MNHEY, CDR2 SMNVEV (reference sequence). The CDR3 is made up of 15 amino acids. The V gene end was trimmed by 2 bases and the J gene end by 2 bases; junction bases not matched to a gene: 3. CDR3: CASSLRQGGNQPQHF. DNA of the CDR3: TGTGCCAGCAGTTTAAGACAGGGTGGCAATCAGCCCCAGCATTTT.

V usage is TRBV27 and J usage is TRBJ2-7; no firm D call. Per germline, CDR1 MNHEY and CDR2 SMNVEV (reference sequence). This CDR3 spans 13 amino acids. With 0 bases removed from V and 7 bases from J, the gap between germline ends came to 10 bases. CDR3 in amino acids: CASSLSRMREQYF. DNA for the CDR3: TGTGCCAGCAGTTTATCTCGTATGAGGGAGCAGTACTTC.

This clone is labeled medium-sized (0.01 to 0.1%). The chain links TRBV11-2 to TRBJ2-1, with TRBD1 matching over 8 bases. J gave up 2 bases and V 5 bases, and 5 bases lay outside the gene matches. Germline loops: CDR1 SGHAT, CDR2 FQNNGV. The CDR3 is made up of 15 amino acids. CDR3: CASSQDRDPYNEQFF. The DNA for the CDR3 is TGTGCCAGCAGCCAGGACAGGGATCCCTACAATGAGCAGTTCTTC.

This clone was picked up one time. This chain links TRBV19 with TRBJ1-5, with 7 bases fitting TRBD1. The CDR3 is 14 residues long. With V trimmed by 5 bases and J by 3 bases, 4 bases remained unmatched. From germline, CDR1 is LNHDA and CDR2 SQIVND (reference sequence). The CDR3 DNA reads TGTGCCAGTAGTTTGGGACAGATCAATCAGCCCCAGCATTTT. Translation gives CASSLGQINQPQHF. The full variable domain, its missing parts supplied by reference TRBV19 and TRBJ1-5, is DGGITQSPKYLFRKEGQNVTLSCEQNLNHDAMYWYRQDPGQGLRLIYYSQIVNDFQKGDIAEGYSVSREKKESFPLTVTSAQKNPTAFYLCASSLGQINQPQHFGDGTRLSIL.

The J gene is TRBJ1-1, the V gene TRBV27, with D possibly matching TRBD1 (6 bases). The CDR3 is 15 amino acids. Trimming took off 3 bases at V and 0 bases at J, with 11 bases between the two ends. CDR1 is MNHEY and CDR2 is SMNVEV in the germline V gene (reference sequence). CDR3 region: CASSLGRGLNTEAFF. The CDR3 coding sequence is TGTGCCAGCAGTTTGGGCAGGGGATTGAACACTGAAGCTTTCTTT.

This chain uses TRBV4-2 with TRBJ2-7; D perhaps matches TRBD2 (5 bases). The CDR3 extends over 15 amino acids. Looked up from germline, CDR1 is LGHNA and CDR2 is YNFKEQ. Deletions cut 4 bases from V and 3 bases from J, with 16 bases between. The CDR3 loop is CASSLIKDGGYEQYF. CDR3 in DNA: TGTGCCAGCAGCCTTATCAAGGACGGAGGCTACGAGCAGTACTTC.

The V and J genes are TRBV7-9 and TRBJ2-2, with D perhaps matching TRBD1 or TRBD2 (6 bases each). Germline assignment: CDR1 SEHNR and CDR2 FQNEAQ (reference sequence). The CDR3 sequence is 17 residues long. Trimming left V 0 bases short and J 8 bases short, with 19 bases between. Here the CDR3 reads CASSLAGALARRGELFF. CDR3 DNA: TGTGCCAGCAGCTTAGCGGGGGCCCTAGCGAGGAGAGGGGAGCTGTTTTTT.

The chain uses TRBV10-3 and TRBJ1-1; possible D gene TRBD1, 5 bases. The V gene lost 3 bases and the J gene lost 11 bases, with 7 bases spanning the gap. CDR1 ENHRY and CDR2 SYGVKD come from the germline V gene. CDR3 length: 10 residues. The CDR3 region has the DNA TGTGCCATCAGTGATCAGGGTGCTTTCTTT. It is translated as CAISDQGAFF.

The chain employs TRBV30 and TRBJ1-1; possible D gene TRBD1, 5 bases. The V end lost 1 base, the J end lost 2 bases, and 14 bases lay between the germline ends. The CDR3 consists of 15 residues. Germline CDR1 GTSNPN, CDR2 SVGIG (reference sequence). Here the CDR3 DNA reads TGTGCCTGGAGTGAACAGACAGCGGAAAACACTGAAGCTTTCTTT. Its protein product is CAWSEQTAENTEAFF.

This sequence joins TRBV14 and TRBJ2-7; maybe TRBD1 (6 bases). Germline lookup yields CDR1 SGHDN and CDR2 FVKESK. The V end lost 0 bases, the J end lost 6 bases, and 12 bases lay between the germline ends. The length of the CDR3 is 14 residues. CDR3 nucleotides: TGTGCCAGCAGCCAAGAGGGCAGGGGTACCGAGCAGTACTTC. Amino acids: CASSQEGRGTEQYF. Complete variable domain (other parts from reference TRBV14 and TRBJ2-7): EAGVTQFPSHSVIEKGQTVTLRCDPISGHDNLYWYRRVMGKEIKFLLHFVKESKQDESGMPNNRFLAERTGGTYSTLKVQPAELEDSGVYFCASSQEGRGTEQYFGPGTRLTVT.

The genes are TRBV7-9 and TRBJ2-7, with D possibly being TRBD1 (6 bases). The germline gives CDR1 SEHNR, CDR2 FQNEAQ (reference sequence). The V end lost 3 bases, the J end lost 6 bases, and 9 bases lay between the germline ends. The CDR3 is made up of 12 amino acids. The CDR3 DNA sequence: TGTGCCAGCAGCTTTGCAGGGGTCGAGCAGTACTTC. Its translation is CASSFAGVEQYF.

The chain uses TRBV6-6 and TRBJ2-3; the D is unclear. Germline CDR1 is MNHNY and CDR2 is SVGAGI (reference sequence). The CDR3 covers 12 residues. V dropped 2 bases and J dropped 4 bases, with 4 bases sitting between them. The CDR3 DNA reads as TGTGCCAGCAGTTACGAAGCAGATACGCAGTATTTT. Encoded protein: CASSYEADTQYF.

The chain employs TRBV11-2 and TRBJ2-7; 7 nucleotides align to TRBD2. The germline CDR1 and CDR2 sequences are SGHAT and FQNNGV. The CDR3 sequence is 13 residues long. The junction had 5 bases not matched to a gene; V was cut back by 4 bases and J by 5 bases. CDR3 in DNA: TGTGCCAGCAGCTGGGGGGGTAGCCACGAGCAGTACTTC. Translated: CASSWGGSHEQYF.

J is TRBJ2-1 and V is TRBV27; TRBD2 aligns across 8 bases. V lost 6 bases to trimming and J lost 0 bases; unmatched junction nucleotides: 4. CDR3 size: 15 residues. Germline CDR1 reads MNHEY; CDR2 reads SMNVEV (reference sequence). This CDR3 reads CASSTSGSSYNEQFF. The CDR3 bases are TGTGCCAGCAGCACTAGCGGTAGCTCCTACAATGAGCAGTTCTTC.